This T cell receptor beta chain was recorded in a study of blood T cell repertoires in COVID-19. Germline values: CDR1 MRHNA, CDR2 SNTAGT. The CDR3 is made up of 15 amino acids. With 6 bases clipped from V and 8 bases from J, the junction kept 13 bases outside the gene matches. Per the study methods: Amplification of reference gene primers provided the estimated nucleated cell counts. Assay: immunoSEQ multiplex PCR; the TCRdb copy retains only in-frame clones and omits some. That table is the source of V, J and clone size, and D and trimming were worked out from the DNA. In the table there are over 200,000 clones, approximately 90% of which are singletons.

V gene TRBV6-4 combines with J gene TRBJ2-1, with 7 positions matching TRBD2. The receptor was isolated from an elderly man with acute or convalescent COVID-19. The specimen was peripheral blood. The CDR3 DNA is TGTGCCAGCAGGTCGAGGGAGGGCCGACTCGATGAGCAGTTCTTC. Protein sequence: CASRSREGRLDEQFF.